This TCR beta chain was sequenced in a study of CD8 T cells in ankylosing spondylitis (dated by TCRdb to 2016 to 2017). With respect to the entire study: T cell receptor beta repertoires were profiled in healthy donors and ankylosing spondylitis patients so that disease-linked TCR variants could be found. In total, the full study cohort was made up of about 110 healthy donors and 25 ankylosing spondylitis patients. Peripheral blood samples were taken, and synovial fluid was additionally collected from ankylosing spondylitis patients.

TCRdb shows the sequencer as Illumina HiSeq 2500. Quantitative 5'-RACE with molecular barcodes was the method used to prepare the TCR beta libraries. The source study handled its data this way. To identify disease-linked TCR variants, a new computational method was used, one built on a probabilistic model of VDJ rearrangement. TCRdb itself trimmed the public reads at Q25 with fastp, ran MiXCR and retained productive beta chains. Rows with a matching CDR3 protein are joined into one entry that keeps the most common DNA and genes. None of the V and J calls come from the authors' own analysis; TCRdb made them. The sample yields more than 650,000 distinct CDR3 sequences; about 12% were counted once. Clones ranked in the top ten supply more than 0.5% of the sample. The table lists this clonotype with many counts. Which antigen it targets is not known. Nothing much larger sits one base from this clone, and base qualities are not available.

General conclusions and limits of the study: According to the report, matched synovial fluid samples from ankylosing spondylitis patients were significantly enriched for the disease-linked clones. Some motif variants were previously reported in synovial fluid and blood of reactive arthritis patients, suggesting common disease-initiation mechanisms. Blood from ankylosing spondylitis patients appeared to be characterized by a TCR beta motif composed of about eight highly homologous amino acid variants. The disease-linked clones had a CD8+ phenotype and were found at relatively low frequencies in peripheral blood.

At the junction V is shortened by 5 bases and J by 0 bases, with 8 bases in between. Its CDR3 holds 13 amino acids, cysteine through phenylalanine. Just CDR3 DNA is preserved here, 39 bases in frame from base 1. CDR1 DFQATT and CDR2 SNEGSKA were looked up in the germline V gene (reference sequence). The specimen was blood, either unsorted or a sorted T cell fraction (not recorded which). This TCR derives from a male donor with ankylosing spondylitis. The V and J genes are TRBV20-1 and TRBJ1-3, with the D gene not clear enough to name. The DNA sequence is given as TGCAGTGCTGAGGCCCACTCTGGAAACACCATATATTTT. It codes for CSAEAHSGNTIYF.